This record covers a single TCR beta chain. Antigen unknown. The data are from a study of STAT3 mutations in large granular lymphocyte leukemia. General study results and limits: Suggested: STAT3 mutation was not the ancestral event for these clonal expansions. Every T-LGLL patient had at least one immunodominant TCRbeta clonotype.

Trimming shortened V by 0 bases and J by 6 bases, and 8 bases separated the two germline ends. CDR3 length: 13 amino acids. CDR1 is LGHNA and CDR2 is YSLEER in the germline V gene. TCRbeta libraries averaged roughly 40,000 productive templates per sample. Profiling relied on immunoSEQ multiplex PCR, and the TCRdb table lists in-frame clones only, not all of them. The sample shows 10,000 to 15,000 clones, 90% of them seen only once. What was sequenced was peripheral blood mononuclear cells. This chain links TRBV4-3 with TRBJ1-2, with D hard to call. This TCR came from a man aged 40-55 years with T-cell large granular lymphocyte leukemia. Some clones in this sample may be carry-over from other donors' samples. CDR3 residues: CASSQDKSDGYTF. The CDR3 DNA sequence: TGCGCCAGCAGCCAAGACAAATCTGATGGCTACACCTTC.